These 2 T cell receptor beta chains were all obtained from the same sample, sequenced in a study of OX40 agonist ivuxolimab in advanced cancers. The table came from immunoSEQ multiplex PCR; TCRdb's copy has only in-frame clones and leaves some out. The table records 50,000 to 65,000 clones, 70% to 90% of them present only once. This sample comprised CD4+ or CD8+ T cells sorted from blood, obtained in a trial of the OX40 agonist ivuxolimab. These receptors originate from an adult with an advanced solid tumor such as melanoma, head and neck, liver or kidney cancer.

In DNA form, the CDR3 reads TGTGCCTGGAGGTCCTGGGGAGAAAATTCACCCCTCCACTTT. Residues: CAWRSWGENSPLHF. The chain uses TRBV30 and TRBJ1-6; no firm D call. Germline V gene data show CDR1 as GTSNPN and CDR2 as SVGIG (reference sequence). The V gene lost 3 bases and the J gene lost 7 bases, with 13 bases spanning the gap. CDR3 length: 14 amino acids.

The chain employs TRBV28 and TRBJ2-7, with D perhaps matching TRBD1 (6 bases). The V and J ends lost 5 bases and 2 bases respectively, with 10 bases between them. This CDR3 spans 13 amino acids. Germline-derived CDR1 and CDR2 are MDHEN and SYDVKM. CDR3: CASSETGPYEQYF. CDR3 bases: TGTGCCAGCAGTGAGACAGGACCCTACGAGCAGTACTTC. Supplemented by reference TRBV28 and TRBJ2-7, the full variable domain reads DVKVTQSSRYLVKRTGEKVFLECVQDMDHENMFWYRQDPGLGLRLIYFSYDVKMKEKGDIPEGYSVSREKKERFSLILESASTNQTSMYLCASSETGPYEQYFGPGTRLTVT.